This T cell receptor beta chain is drawn from a study of blood T cell repertoires in COVID-19. The CDR3 extends over 18 amino acids. With V trimmed by 6 bases and J by 5 bases, 13 bases remained unmatched. Germline values: CDR1 SNHLY, CDR2 FYNNEI. Data came from immunoSEQ multiplex PCR; TCRdb stores just in-frame clones and leaves some out. The data hold about 100,000 clones, with around 92% observed a single time. The rearrangement uses TRBV2 and TRBJ2-2; 12 nucleotides align to TRBD2. The sequenced sample consisted of peripheral blood. The receptor was isolated from a middle-aged man with active COVID-19. The CDR3 DNA is TGTGCCAGCAGGGGACGGGAAGGACTAGCGGGAAGGACCGGGGAGCTGTTTTTT. Translating gives CASRGREGLAGRTGELFF.